A single sample gave rise to the 12 T cell receptor beta chains below, sequenced in a study of graft-versus-host responses after intestinal transplantation. Generated by immunoSEQ multiplex PCR, the TCRdb table keeps only in-frame clones and is missing some. The sample contains around 21,000 clones, 55% to 65% of which appear only once. The input for sequencing was alloreactive CD4+ T cells from a mixed lymphocyte reaction culture, taken before intestinal transplant. The subset: CFSE-low proliferating T cells sorted from roughly 6-day pre-transplant mixed lymphocyte reaction (GvH or HvG direction). These TCRs come from a human patient who received an intestinal transplant.

The CDR3 nucleotides are TGTGCCAGCTCACCATTCGGGGTAAACACTGAAGCTTTCTTT. Amino acid sequence: CASSPFGVNTEAFF. The chain couples TRBV18 to TRBJ1-1; no clear D. This CDR3 is built from 14 residues. Trimming took 2 bases from V and 2 from J, leaving 9 bases between them. Germline assignment: CDR1 KGHSH and CDR2 LQKENI.

V usage is TRBV5-1 and J usage is TRBJ2-3; 7 bases align to TRBD1. The CDR3 contains 16 residues. The J segment lost 4 bases and the V segment lost 0 bases, leaving 8 bases of the junction unmatched. Germline lookup yields CDR1 SGHRS and CDR2 YFSETQ. The CDR3: CASSLAATGVADTQYF. CDR3 sequence (DNA): TGCGCCAGCAGCTTGGCCGCTACAGGGGTCGCAGATACGCAGTATTTT.

This chain connects TRBV6-1 to TRBJ1-5; no clear D gene. Trimming cost V 1 base and J 2 bases, with 12 bases left between them. There are 16 residues in the CDR3. The V gene's germline CDR1 is MNHNS and CDR2 SASEGT. The CDR3 sequence: CASSEEWRGGNQPQHF. In DNA form, the CDR3 reads TGTGCCAGCAGTGAAGAGTGGCGAGGAGGCAATCAGCCCCAGCATTTT.

V is TRBV5-1 and J is TRBJ2-5; 8 positions agree with TRBD2. CDR3 size: 15 residues. V lost 7 bases, J lost 0 bases, and 8 bases stayed unmatched. The germline CDR1 and CDR2 sequences are SGHRS and YFSETQ. The CDR3 nucleotides read TGCGCCAGCCACCTAGGGCGGGGGGACCAAGAGACCCAGTACTTC. Translation: CASHLGRGDQETQYF.

J is TRBJ2-1 and V is TRBV30; D is unclear. Germline lookup yields CDR1 GTSNPN and CDR2 SVGIG (reference sequence). V was clipped by 0 bases and J by 7 bases, with 4 bases between them. The CDR3 covers 11 residues. CDR3 in amino acids: CAWSVLNEQFF. In nucleotides, the CDR3 is TGTGCCTGGAGTGTACTTAATGAGCAGTTCTTC.

J is TRBJ1-1 and V is TRBV5-1; D gene uncertain. The CDR3 sequence is 12 residues long. Germline assignment: CDR1 SGHRS and CDR2 YFSETQ. The V end lost 4 bases, the J end lost 6 bases, and 10 bases lay between the germline ends. For the CDR3, the DNA is TGCGCCAGCAGCCCTGTCGGAGCTGAAGCTTTCTTT. Protein sequence: CASSPVGAEAFF.

The V call is TRBV30, the J call TRBJ2-6, with 9 positions matching TRBD1. The ends lost 4 bases at V and 4 bases at J; junction bases unmatched: 11. Germline V gene sequence: CDR1 GTSNPN, CDR2 SVGIG (reference sequence). This CDR3 has 17 residues. CDR3: CAWMNRGLGMGANVLTF. Written as DNA, the CDR3 is TGTGCCTGGATGAACAGGGGGCTAGGGATGGGGGCCAACGTCCTGACTTTC.

The rearrangement links TRBV30 to TRBJ1-5; D unresolved. V lost 2 bases to trimming and J lost 3 bases, with 8 bases between them. Germline-derived CDR1 and CDR2 are GTSNPN and SVGIG (reference sequence). This CDR3 has 13 amino acids. CDR3: CAWSRQDNQPQHF. DNA for the CDR3: TGTGCCTGGAGTAGGCAGGACAATCAGCCCCAGCATTTT.

Of note for this clone: No DNA is shown, since the ends of the CDR3 on it are uncertain; the CDR3 is the one TCRdb lists. V usage is TRBV5-1 and J usage is TRBJ2-5; the table's D call, TRBD2, has no DNA check behind it. Termini included, the CDR3 measures 13 amino acids. Germline V lookup: CDR1 SGHRS, CDR2 YFSETQ. The CDR3: CASTSGLGETQYF.

This chain joins TRBV7-2 and TRBJ1-1; D is unclear. Trimming shortened V by 7 bases and J by 1 base, and 13 bases separated the two germline ends. Per germline, CDR1 SGHTA and CDR2 FQGNSA. This CDR3 comprises 14 residues. CDR3 protein: CASIPGSWNTEAFF. In nucleotides, the CDR3 is TGTGCCAGCATCCCCGGGTCGTGGAACACTGAAGCTTTCTTT.

The chain uses TRBV29-1 and TRBJ2-1, with TRBD2 matching over 11 bases. Germline-derived CDR1 and CDR2 are SQVTM and ANQGSEA. V shed 3 bases and J 7 bases; nucleotides not matched to a gene: 11. This CDR3 is built from 16 residues. The CDR3 DNA reads TGCAGCGTTGACCGACTAGCGGGACCTCACCCGAATGAGCAGTTCTTC. Translation: CSVDRLAGPHPNEQFF.

V is TRBV10-2 and J is TRBJ2-1; D is perhaps TRBD2 (6 bases). CDR1 is WSHSY, CDR2 SAAADI, per germline. V was clipped by 3 bases and J by 3 bases, with 12 bases between them. CDR3 length equals 15 residues. The CDR3, as DNA: TGCGCCAGCAGTGACACCGCGGGGAACTACAATGAGCAGTTCTTC. Translating gives CASSDTAGNYNEQFF.